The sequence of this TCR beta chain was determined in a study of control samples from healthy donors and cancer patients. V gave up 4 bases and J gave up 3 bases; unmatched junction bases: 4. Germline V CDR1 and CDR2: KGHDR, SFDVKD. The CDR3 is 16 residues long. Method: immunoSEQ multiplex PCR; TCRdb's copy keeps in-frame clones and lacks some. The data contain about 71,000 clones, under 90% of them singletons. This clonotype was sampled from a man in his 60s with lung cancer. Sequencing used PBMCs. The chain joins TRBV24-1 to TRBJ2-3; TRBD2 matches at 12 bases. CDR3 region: CATSDTSGGPTDTQYF. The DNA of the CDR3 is TGTGCCACCAGTGACACTAGCGGGGGGCCAACAGATACGCAGTATTTT.